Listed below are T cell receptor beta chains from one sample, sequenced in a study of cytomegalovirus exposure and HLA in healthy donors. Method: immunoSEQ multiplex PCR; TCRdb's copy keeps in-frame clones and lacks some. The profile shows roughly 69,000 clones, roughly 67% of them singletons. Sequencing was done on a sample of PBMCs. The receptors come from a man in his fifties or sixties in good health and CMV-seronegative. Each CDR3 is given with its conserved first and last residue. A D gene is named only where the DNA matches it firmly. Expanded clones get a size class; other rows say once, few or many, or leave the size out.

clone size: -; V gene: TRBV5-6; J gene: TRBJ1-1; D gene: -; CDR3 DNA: TGTGCCAGCAGCCCCTCCGGGTCCCCCGGTCGTGCTTTCTTT; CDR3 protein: CASSPSGSPGRAFF
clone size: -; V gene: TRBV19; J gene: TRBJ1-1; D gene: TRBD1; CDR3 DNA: TGTGCCAGTAGTATTCAGACAGGGCGGACTGAAGCTTTCTTT; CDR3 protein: CASSIQTGRTEAFF
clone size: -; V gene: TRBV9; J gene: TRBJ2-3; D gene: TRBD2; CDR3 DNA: TGTGCCAGCAGCGACCCCCTAGCGGGGGGGCTGGATACGCAGTATTTT; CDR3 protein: CASSDPLAGGLDTQYF
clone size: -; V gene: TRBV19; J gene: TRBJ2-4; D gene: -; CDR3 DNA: TGTGCCAGTAGTAGCCGACAAAAAATAATAGCCAAAAACATTCAGTACTTC; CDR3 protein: CASSSRQKIIAKNIQYF
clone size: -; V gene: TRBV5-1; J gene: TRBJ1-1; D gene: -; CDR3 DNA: TGCGCCAGCAGCGAACAGGGTGAGAACACTGAAGCTTTCTTT; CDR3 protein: CASSEQGENTEAFF
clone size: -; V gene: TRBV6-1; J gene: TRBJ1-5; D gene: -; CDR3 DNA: TGTGCCAGCAGTGACTGGGGGGGCAATCAGCCCCAGCATTTT; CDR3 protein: CASSDWGGNQPQHF
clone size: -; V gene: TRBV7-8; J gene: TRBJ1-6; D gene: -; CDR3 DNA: TGTGCCAGCAGCACGGAGGCAGGCTCCTATAATTCACCCCTCCACTTT; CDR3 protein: CASSTEAGSYNSPLHF
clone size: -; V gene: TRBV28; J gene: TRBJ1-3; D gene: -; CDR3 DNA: TGTGCCAGCAGTTTCACCAGCTCTGGAAACACCATATATTTT; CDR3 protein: CASSFTSSGNTIYF
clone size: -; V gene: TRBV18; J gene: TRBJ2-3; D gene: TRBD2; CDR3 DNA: TGTGCCAGCTCACGAACTAGCGGGGGGACAGATACGCAGTATTTT; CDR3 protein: CASSRTSGGTDTQYF
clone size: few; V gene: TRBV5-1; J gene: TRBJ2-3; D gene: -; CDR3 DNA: TGCGCCAGCAGCCCCCGAAGAATTCAGGGGCCGGGCACAGATACGCAGTATTTT; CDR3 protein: CASSPRRIQGPGTDTQYF
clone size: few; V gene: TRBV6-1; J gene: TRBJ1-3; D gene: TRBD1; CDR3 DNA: TGTGCCAGATGGAGTCAGGGGGCCGGGAACACCATATATTTT; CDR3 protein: CARWSQGAGNTIYF
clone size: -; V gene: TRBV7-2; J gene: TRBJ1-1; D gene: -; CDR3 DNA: TGTGCCAGCAGCTTAGGGGGCCTGCAGGTCATGAACACTGAAGCTTTCTTT; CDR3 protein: CASSLGGLQVMNTEAFF
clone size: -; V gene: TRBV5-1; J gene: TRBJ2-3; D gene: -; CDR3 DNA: TGCGCCAGCAGCTTGGGACTCCTGACTAGCACAGATACGCAGTATTTT; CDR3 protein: CASSLGLLTSTDTQYF
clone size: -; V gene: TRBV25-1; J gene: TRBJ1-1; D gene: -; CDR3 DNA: TGTGCCAGGGGGCGGGGACGAGCGAACACTGAAGCTTTCTTT; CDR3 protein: CARGRGRANTEAFF
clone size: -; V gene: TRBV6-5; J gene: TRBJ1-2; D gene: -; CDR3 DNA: TGTGCCAGCAGTTACTCGAACAGCTATGGCTACACCTTC; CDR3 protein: CASSYSNSYGYTF
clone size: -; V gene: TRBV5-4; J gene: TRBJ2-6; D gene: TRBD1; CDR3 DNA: TGTGCCAGCAGCAAGGGACAGGGAGCCGGGGCCAACGTCCTGACTTTC; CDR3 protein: CASSKGQGAGANVLTF
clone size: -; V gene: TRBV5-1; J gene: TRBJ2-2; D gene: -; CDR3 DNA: TGCGCCAGCAGCTTGTTTCCTCCGAACACCGGGGAGCTGTTTTTT; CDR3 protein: CASSLFPPNTGELFF
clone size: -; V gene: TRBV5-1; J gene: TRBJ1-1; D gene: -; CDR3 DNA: TGCGCCAGCAGCTTGGCCCCGCGGGATGGGGCCCGTGAAGCTTTCTTT; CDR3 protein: CASSLAPRDGAREAFF
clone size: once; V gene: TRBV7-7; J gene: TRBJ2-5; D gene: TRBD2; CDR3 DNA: TGTGCTAGCAGCCCCCCGCCGGGACTAGCACGAGAGACCCAGTACTTC; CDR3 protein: CASSPPPGLARETQYF
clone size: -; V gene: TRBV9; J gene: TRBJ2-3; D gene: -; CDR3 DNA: TGTGCCAGCAGCGTACAGGCCACAAACACAGATACGCAGTATTTT; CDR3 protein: CASSVQATNTDTQYF
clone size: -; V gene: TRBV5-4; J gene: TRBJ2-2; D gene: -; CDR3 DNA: TGTGCCAGCAGCCTGAACCCTCTAGCGTCCGGGGAGCTGTTTTTT; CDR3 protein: CASSLNPLASGELFF